The clone carrying this TCR beta chain was seen a few times. Trimming shortened V by 5 bases and J by 1 base, and 20 bases separated the two germline ends. The CDR3 has 17 amino acids. Germline V gene lookup returns CDR1 MDHEN and CDR2 SYDVKM. TCRdb reprocessed the PCR reads via MiXCR. In the table there are some 19,000 clones, less than 40% of which are singletons. None of the patients had undergone any treatment ahead of thyroid surgery. The data were taken from a study of metastatic and nonmetastatic thyroid tumors. The source is a female donor with papillary thyroid cancer or a benign thyroid nodule (not recorded which). Some clones in this sample may be carry-over from other donors' samples. Sequencing was performed on tumor tissue. This chain uses TRBV28 with TRBJ1-1; D is unclear. CDR3: CASSLWEAYGPNTEAFF. The CDR3 DNA reads TGTGCCAGCAGTCTCTGGGAGGCTTACGGACCGAACACTGAAGCTTTCTTT.